The next 10 T cell receptor beta chains were all read from a single sample in a study of CD8+CD57+ T cells in acquired aplastic anemia. Genomic DNA, serving as template, underwent TCR beta VDJ and CDR3 profiling. TCRdb ran MiXCR on the reads and lists one entry per CDR3 protein. The profile shows roughly 250,000 distinct CDR3 sequences, approximately 80% of them singletons. Sequencing was done on patients that had shown CD8+CD57+ cell expansion by flow cytometry. The source material was sorted CD4+, CD8+, or CD8+CD57+ T cells (not recorded which) from PBMCs. The receptors shown here come from a human donor with aplastic anemia.

With regard to this clonotype: Lacking the conserved final phenylalanine or tryptophan, this CDR3 likely reflects a read error. It is unclear where the CDR3 begins or ends on the DNA, so no DNA is shown, and the CDR3 is as TCRdb lists it. The chain is built from TRBV7-2 and TRBJ2-1. CDR1 SGHTA and CDR2 FQGNSA come from the germline V gene. The CDR3 is 13 amino acids in total, end residues counted. The CDR3 region is CASSDGRISGQTL.

V gene TRBV7-3 combines with J gene TRBJ1-6, with a possible D match to TRBD1 (5 bases). The germline V gene has CDR1 SGHTA and CDR2 FQGTGA. V shed 2 bases and J shed 18 bases, with 23 bases lying between them. The CDR3 contains 15 residues. The CDR3 coding sequence is TGTGCCAGCAGCTTAGTGCAGGGAAATAATTCACCCTACCACTTT. Its protein product is CASSLVQGNNSPYHF. The full variable domain, with the rest looked up from reference TRBV7-3 and TRBJ1-6, is GAGVSQTPSNKVTEKGKYVELRCDPISGHTALYWYRQSLGQGPEFLIYFQGTGAADDSGLPNDRFFAVRPEGSVSTLKIQRTERGDSAVYLCASSLVQGNNSPYHFGNGTRLTVT.

Points on this clonotype: The conserved phenylalanine or tryptophan normally closing the CDR3 is absent here, so this likely arose from a read error. DNA for the CDR3: TGCAGCGTCCCAGGACAGGAGGGGACATTTACGCAGTATGTT. This encodes CSVPGQEGTFTQYV. The V call is TRBV29-1, the J call TRBJ2-3; D may be TRBD1 (7 bases). Trimming stripped 6 bases from V and 8 bases from J, with 21 bases between. CDR3 size: 14 residues. CDR1 and CDR2 from the germline V gene are SQVTM and ANQGSEA.

Note on this clonotype: At one boundary the junction diverges from the germline segment, which might be a read error. This chain links TRBV9 with TRBJ2-3; D assignment may be TRBD1 or TRBD2 (6 bases each). The CDR3 has 13 residues. Germline V gives CDR1 SGDLS, CDR2 YYNGEE. The CDR3 here is CASGEGGRDRQYF. DNA for the CDR3: TGTGCCAGCGGCGAGGGGGGCCGAGATAGGCAGTATTTT.

The sample holds many counts of this clonotype. The DNA is omitted, as the CDR3 cannot be located on it reliably, and the CDR3 follows TCRdb's listing. The gene calls are TRBV7-9 and TRBJ1-2; TRBD1 is taken as the D call from the table, unchecked against the DNA. CDR1 is SEHNR, CDR2 FQNEAQ, per germline (reference sequence). 15 amino acids form the CDR3, both terminal residues included. CDR3 protein: CAGQGARETQYFGTF.

The chain links TRBV10-2 to TRBJ2-2; possibly TRBD2 for D (5 bases). The CDR3 runs to 14 residues. The germline V gene has CDR1 WSHSY and CDR2 SAAADI. Trimming pared 8 bases from V and 3 bases from J, leaving 13 bases between. The DNA for the CDR3 is TGCGCCAGCGGACTTAGCCGGTACACCGGGGAGCTGTTTTTT. Translation: CASGLSRYTGELFF.

With respect to this clonotype: Relative to the germline gene, one junction end is altered; a read error may explain this. V usage is TRBV10-3 and J usage is TRBJ1-1, with D uncertain. The CDR3 spans 13 residues. Germline loops: CDR1 ENHRY, CDR2 SYGVKD. The CDR3 DNA is TGTGCCATCAGTGACGAGGTGAACAATACACCTTACTTT. Encoded protein: CAISDEVNNTPYF.

V and J are TRBV7-8 and TRBJ2-7, with TRBD1 identical over 7 bases. Germline V gene data show CDR1 as SGHVS and CDR2 as FQNEAQ. This CDR3 is 18 amino acids long. The CDR3, as DNA: TGTGCCAGCAGCTTACAGGCAGACGGGACAGCCCTTTCCTACGGGCAGTACGTC. Protein sequence: CASSLQADGTALSYGQYV.

The CDR3 coding sequence is TGTGCCACCAGTGACCTCCTAGGGACTAGCGGGAGTCGGAACTACAATGAGCAGTTCTTC. It translates to CATSDLLGTSGSRNYNEQFF. V gene TRBV24-1 combines with J gene TRBJ2-1, with 14 positions matching TRBD2. CDR1 is KGHDR, CDR2 SFDVKD, per germline. This CDR3 is 20 amino acids long. V lost 4 bases to trimming and J lost 3 bases; unmatched junction nucleotides: 13.

The rearrangement uses TRBV7-3 and TRBJ2-1; D is undetermined. The CDR3 totals 16 residues. The ends were cut back, 8 bases at V and 12 bases at J, with 29 bases in the middle. The germline V gene has CDR1 SGHTA and CDR2 FQGTGA. The CDR3 coding sequence is TGTGCCAGCTCAAGACAAGCCAGCGCCGTTGACGACTGGCAGTTCTTC. Its translation: CASSRQASAVDDWQFF.